Below, one T cell receptor (beta chain) is given with its context. Its antigen is as yet unknown. Peripheral blood samples of 9 to 10 milliliters were drawn from each donor. Each sample used at least 6 million PBMCs. The record originates from a study of blood T cells in healthy people across ages. Regarding the study as a whole: With naive T cell percentage, TCR beta diversity showed a strong correlation. The study found more naive CD4+ cells and higher diversity in long-lived than aged donors.

Next came a second PCR, run for about 7 to 12 cycles, which used a sample-barcoded 5' primer along with a J-beta primer mix. TCRdb reprocessed the 5' RACE reads via MiXCR and lists one record per CDR3 protein. The sample holds 800,000 or so distinct CDR3 sequences, about 62% seen once. Sequencing used blood. The TCR comes from a man in his thirties or forties in good health.

The CDR3, as DNA: TGTGCCAGCAGTTCCCTGACAGGGGGCCTCGCGGCCCAGCATTTT. Protein: CASSSLTGGLAAQHF. The V call is TRBV28, the J call TRBJ1-5; 10 bases fit TRBD1. Germline-derived CDR1 and CDR2 are MDHEN and SYDVKM. V was clipped by 4 bases and J by 11 bases; unmatched bases: 11. CDR3 length: 15 amino acids.